This passage covers 8 T cell receptor beta chains from one sample sequenced in a study of blood T cell repertoires in COVID-19. The protocol was immunoSEQ multiplex PCR, while the TCRdb copy is restricted to in-frame clones and leaves out a portion. The data contain about 310,000 clones, about 88% of them singletons. Sequenced sample: peripheral blood. All receptors derive from a man aged 65 to 85 with acute or convalescent COVID-19.

The chain joins TRBV11-2 to TRBJ2-2; D possibly corresponds to TRBD1 (6 bases). V lost 6 bases, J lost 5 bases, and 16 bases lay in between. This CDR3 comprises 15 residues. CDR1 SGHAT and CDR2 FQNNGV come from the germline V gene. The CDR3 DNA follows: TGTGCCAGCAGGAACAGGGAACGAGAAACCGGGGAGCTGTTTTTT. Protein: CASRNRERETGELFF.

The CDR3 loop is CASSSPGGGGYNEQFF. CDR3 DNA: TGTGCCAGCAGTTCCCCCGGCGGGGGGGGCTACAATGAGCAGTTCTTC. The chain uses TRBV28 and TRBJ2-1, with TRBD2 matching over 9 bases. The CDR3 has 16 amino acids. With V trimmed by 4 bases and J by 3 bases, 7 bases remained unmatched. Germline V gene lookup returns CDR1 MDHEN and CDR2 SYDVKM.

V usage is TRBV12-3 or TRBV12-4 and J usage is TRBJ2-7; D is unresolved. The length of the CDR3 is 13 residues. V shed 3 bases and J shed 0 bases, with 6 bases lying between them. The CDR3 is CASSLETSYEQYF. CDR3 sequence (DNA): TGTGCCAGCAGTTTGGAGACCTCCTACGAGCAGTACTTC.

The V call is TRBV6-1, the J call TRBJ2-5; TRBD2 matches 11 bases. J lost 5 bases, V lost 1 base, and 6 bases had no gene match. The CDR3 contains 16 residues. The germline V gene has CDR1 MNHNS and CDR2 SASEGT. CDR3 sequence (DNA): TGTGCCAGCAGTGAAGGGCTAGCGGGGGGTGGGGAGACCCAGTACTTC. Translated, it gives CASSEGLAGGGETQYF.

The chain has TRBV7-9 and TRBJ2-7; 8 nucleotides match TRBD2. The V gene end was trimmed by 6 bases and the J gene end by 2 bases; junction bases not matched to a gene: 9. Germline V gene data show CDR1 as SEHNR and CDR2 as FQNEAQ (reference sequence). The CDR3 is 15 residues long. The DNA for the CDR3 is TGTGCCAGCAGAACAAGCGCGGGGGGCGCCTACGAGCAGTACTTC. It translates to CASRTSAGGAYEQYF.

The CDR3 reads CASTWGTAKRFF. CDR3 coding DNA: TGTGCCAGCACCTGGGGGACAGCGAAGCGGTTCTTC. V usage is TRBV28 and J usage is TRBJ2-1, with 7 positions matching TRBD1. Germline V gives CDR1 MDHEN, CDR2 SYDVKM. Trimming at V came to 7 bases and at J to 15 bases, leaving 12 bases not matched to a gene. The CDR3 is 12 amino acids.

The chain recombines TRBV5-6 with TRBJ1-5; 7 bases map to TRBD1. Germline V lookup: CDR1 SGHDT, CDR2 YYEEEE. There are 14 residues in the CDR3. The V gene end was trimmed by 2 bases and the J gene end by 6 bases; junction bases not matched to a gene: 5. The CDR3 DNA reads as TGTGCCAGCAGCTTTGGACAGGTGGGTCAGCCCCAGCATTTT. Protein sequence: CASSFGQVGQPQHF.

CDR3 sequence: CASRRQGLPQNTEAFF. The CDR3 bases are TGTGCCAGCCGACGACAGGGTTTACCGCAAAACACTGAAGCTTTCTTT. This chain connects TRBV11-2 to TRBJ1-1; 7 nucleotides agree with TRBD1. Losses at the gene ends were 8 bases for V and 2 bases for J; bases not matched to a gene: 14. Germline loops: CDR1 SGHAT, CDR2 FQNNGV. The CDR3 is 16 residues long. The full variable domain, its missing parts supplied by reference TRBV11-2 and TRBJ1-1, is EAGVAQSPRYKIIEKRQSVAFWCNPISGHATLYWYQQILGQGPKLLIQFQNNGVVDDSQLPKDRFSAERLKGVDSTLKIQPAKLEDSAVYLCASRRQGLPQNTEAFFGQGTRLTVV.